Ten or more counts support the clone carrying this T cell receptor beta chain. What it binds is unknown. This sample stems from a study of T cells after yellow fever vaccination. Per germline, CDR1 LGHNA and CDR2 YSLEER. Trimming removed 3 bases from V and 3 bases from J, with 12 bases in between. This CDR3 region has 14 residues. TCRdb reprocessed the 5' RACE reads with MiXCR, giving one entry per CDR3 protein. The table includes 120,000 to 150,000 distinct CDR3 sequences, over 7% detected once. Broader study findings: Weaker, the secondary response had a peak occurring faster, on day 5 versus 15.

This chain joins TRBV4-3 and TRBJ2-7, with D tentatively TRBD2 (6 bases). Sample: CD4+ T cells sorted from PBMCs, taken 5 days after the yellow fever booster vaccination. The TCR comes from a man aged 30 to 39 who received the YFV17D yellow fever vaccine. DNA of the CDR3: TGCGCCAGCAGCCAGGCGGGATCCGGCTACGAGCAGTACTTC. It specifies CASSQAGSGYEQYF.